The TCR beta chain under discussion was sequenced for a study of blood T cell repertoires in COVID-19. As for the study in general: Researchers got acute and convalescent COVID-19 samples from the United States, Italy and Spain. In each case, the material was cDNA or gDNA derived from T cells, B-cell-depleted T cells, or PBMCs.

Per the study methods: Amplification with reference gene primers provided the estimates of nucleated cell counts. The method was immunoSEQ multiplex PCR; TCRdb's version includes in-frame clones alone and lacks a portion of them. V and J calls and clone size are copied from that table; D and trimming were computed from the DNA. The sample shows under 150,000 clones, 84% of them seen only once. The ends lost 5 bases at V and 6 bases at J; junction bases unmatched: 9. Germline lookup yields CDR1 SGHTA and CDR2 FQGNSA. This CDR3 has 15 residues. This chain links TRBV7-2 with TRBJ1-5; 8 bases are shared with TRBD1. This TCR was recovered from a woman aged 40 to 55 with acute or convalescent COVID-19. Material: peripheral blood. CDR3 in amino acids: CASSLRTGYGQPQHF. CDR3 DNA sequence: TGTGCCAGCAGCCTTCGGACAGGGTACGGTCAGCCCCAGCATTTT.